A single sample gave rise to the 24 T cell receptor beta chains below, sequenced in a study of T cells in Graves' hyperthyroidism and ophthalmopathy. Amplified TCR beta CDR3 regions came from RNA transcripts. The primer set for the first-round RT-PCR of the TCR CDR3 was HTBI. TCRdb re-derived calls from the multiplex PCR reads in MiXCR, one entry per CDR3 protein. The top ten hold around an eighth of the sample, which has around 420,000 distinct CDR3 sequences, around a sixth seen once. The specimen sequenced was blood. The receptors were gathered from a young woman with Graves' hyperthyroidism.

This clonotype was detected ten times or more. This rearrangement joins TRBV2 to TRBJ1-5; 11 positions agree with TRBD1. V lost 6 bases and J lost 6; bases outside the gene matches: 7. The germline V gene encodes CDR1 SNHLY and CDR2 FYNNEI. This CDR3 is built from 15 residues. The CDR3 DNA reads TGTGCCAGCAGGTCTGGACAGGGGGCGGTTCAGCCCCAGCATTTT. Its translation is CASRSGQGAVQPQHF.

This clonotype was recorded many times. The chain links TRBV6-1 to TRBJ1-2; D is possibly TRBD1 (5 bases). Trimming removed 4 bases at V and 9 bases at J, with 15 bases between. The CDR3 contains 13 residues. CDR1 is MNHNS and CDR2 is SASEGT in the germline V gene. The CDR3 coding sequence is TGTGCCAGCAGTGCGGTTTCGGACACGAGCTACACCTTC. It codes for CASSAVSDTSYTF.

At least ten counts were recorded for this clonotype. The V gene is TRBV12-3 or TRBV12-4, the J gene TRBJ1-1; D may be TRBD1 (5 bases). V lost 2 bases, J lost 0 bases, and 10 bases lay in between. The CDR3 covers 15 residues. CDR3 residues: CASSLFRGLNTEAFF. In DNA form, the CDR3 reads TGTGCCAGCAGTTTATTTCGGGGGTTGAACACTGAAGCTTTCTTT.

Note on this clonotype: A much larger clone lies a single base off, so this may be a read error. J is TRBJ2-7 and V is TRBV28, with 7 bases identical to TRBD2. Trimming removed 5 bases from V and 4 bases from J; junction bases left unmatched: 14. CDR1 is MDHEN and CDR2 is SYDVKM in the germline V gene. This CDR3 spans 16 amino acids. The CDR3 loop is CASSLGTNDLKYEQYF. Here the CDR3 DNA reads TGTGCCAGCAGTCTAGGGACTAACGACCTGAAATACGAGCAGTACTTC.

The chain recombines TRBV19 with TRBJ1-5; no clear D. Trimming shortened V by 1 base and J by 6 bases, and 4 bases separated the two germline ends. The germline CDR1 and CDR2 sequences are LNHDA and SQIVND (reference sequence). The CDR3 is 12 amino acids. The CDR3 bases are TGTGCCAGTAGTATAGCGGCTCAGCCCCAGCATTTT. Translated, it gives CASSIAAQPQHF.

This clonotype has more than one count but fewer than ten. The chain combines TRBV9 with TRBJ1-5; D is possibly TRBD1 (5 bases). V lost 0 bases and J lost 5, with 12 bases in between. The germline gives CDR1 SGDLS, CDR2 YYNGEE. The CDR3 covers 15 residues. DNA of the CDR3: TGTGCCAGCAGCGTAGACCCCGGGACCGATCAGCCCCAGCATTTT. Translating it yields CASSVDPGTDQPQHF. Together with reference TRBV9 and TRBJ1-5, the CDR3 gives the full variable domain: DSGVTQTPKHLITATGQRVTLRCSPRSGDLSVYWYQQSLDQGLQFLIQYYNGEERAKGNILERFSAQQFPDLHSELNLSSLELGDSALYFCASSVDPGTDQPQHFGDGTRLSIL.

This clonotype has a count of ten or more. The chain couples TRBV28 to TRBJ1-1, with D hard to call. V lost 3 bases and J 6 bases, leaving 8 bases between the germline ends. Germline CDR1 MDHEN, CDR2 SYDVKM. The CDR3 is made up of 12 amino acids. CDR3 region: CASSLSESEAFF. The CDR3 DNA follows: TGTGCCAGCAGTTTGTCGGAGTCTGAAGCTTTCTTT.

Ten or more counts support this clonotype. This chain connects TRBV18 to TRBJ1-1; a possible D gene is TRBD1 (5 bases). Trimming stripped 3 bases from V and 12 bases from J, with 14 bases between. Germline CDR1 is KGHSH and CDR2 is LQKENI. CDR3 length: 12 residues. CDR3 protein: CASSPGAGSSFF. The CDR3 nucleotides are TGTGCCAGCTCACCCGGGGCAGGGTCGTCTTTCTTT.

V is TRBV4-3 and J is TRBJ1-4, with D hard to call. CDR1 and CDR2 (germline): LGHNA, YSLEER. Trimming cost V 0 bases and J 10 bases, with 18 bases left between them. This CDR3 contains 16 residues. The CDR3 region is CASSQEFRQKWGKLFF. CDR3 bases: TGCGCCAGCAGCCAAGAGTTTCGGCAGAAGTGGGGAAAACTGTTTTTT.

This clonotype has more than one count but fewer than ten. The V gene is TRBV9, the J gene TRBJ1-1; the D is unclear. With 0 bases removed from V and 0 bases from J, the gap between germline ends came to 9 bases. CDR3 length: 15 amino acids. CDR1 and CDR2 from the germline V gene are SGDLS and YYNGEE. Here the CDR3 reads CASSVDPGLNTEAFF. CDR3 bases: TGTGCCAGCAGCGTAGACCCCGGATTGAACACTGAAGCTTTCTTT. Full variable domain (missing parts from reference TRBV9 and TRBJ1-1): DSGVTQTPKHLITATGQRVTLRCSPRSGDLSVYWYQQSLDQGLQFLIQYYNGEERAKGNILERFSAQQFPDLHSELNLSSLELGDSALYFCASSVDPGLNTEAFFGQGTRLTVV.

This clonotype was counted between two and nine times. The V call is TRBV5-6, the J call TRBJ2-4, with D unresolved. V was shortened by 2 bases and J by 1 base, with 7 bases between the two germline ends. Germline values: CDR1 SGHDT, CDR2 YYEEEE. The CDR3 totals 14 residues. The CDR3, as DNA: TGTGCCAGCAGCTTAGGATGGGCCAAAAACATTCAGTACTTC. This sequence encodes CASSLGWAKNIQYF.

This clonotype appeared many times. The CDR3 is CASSVLASGATDTQYF. The CDR3 nucleotides read TGTGCCAGCAGTGTTCTGGCTAGCGGGGCCACAGATACGCAGTATTTT. V usage is TRBV2 and J usage is TRBJ2-3; 9 bases are shared with TRBD2. CDR1 is SNHLY and CDR2 is FYNNEI in the germline V gene. The ends lost 4 bases at V and 2 bases at J; junction bases unmatched: 7. The CDR3 is 16 residues long.

This clonotype has more than one count but fewer than ten. The J gene is TRBJ2-7, the V gene TRBV19, with TRBD1 matching over 8 bases. Germline CDR1 reads LNHDA; CDR2 reads SQIVND (reference sequence). CDR3 size: 15 residues. V shed 6 bases, J shed 3 bases, and the junction held 10 bases outside the gene matches. The CDR3 region is CASSKTGTGVYEQYF. The CDR3 coding sequence is TGTGCCAGTAGCAAGACCGGGACAGGTGTCTACGAGCAGTACTTC. Filled out from reference TRBV19 and TRBJ2-7, the complete variable domain reads DGGITQSPKYLFRKEGQNVTLSCEQNLNHDAMYWYRQDPGQGLRLIYYSQIVNDFQKGDIAEGYSVSREKKESFPLTVTSAQKNPTAFYLCASSKTGTGVYEQYFGPGTRLTVT.

This clonotype was seen many times. The rearrangement uses TRBV3-1 and TRBJ2-5; 7 bases line up with TRBD2. Germline CDR1 is LGHDT and CDR2 is YNNKEL (reference sequence). The CDR3 runs 15 residues. Trimming at V came to 7 bases and at J to 3 bases, leaving 11 bases not matched to a gene. In DNA form, the CDR3 reads TGTGCCAGCACTCAATCCGGCGGGAGCGAAGAGACCCAGTACTTC. It encodes CASTQSGGSEETQYF.

The chain has TRBV5-8 and TRBJ2-2; possibly TRBD2 for D (6 bases). Germline loops: CDR1 SGHTS, CDR2 YDEGEE. This CDR3 spans 15 amino acids. Trimming cost V 0 bases and J 7 bases, with 13 bases left between them. Written as DNA, the CDR3 is TGTGCCAGCAGCTTGGCCGTCTCGGAGGGCGGGGAGCTGTTTTTT. This encodes CASSLAVSEGGELFF. Full variable domain (missing parts from reference TRBV5-8 and TRBJ2-2): EAGVTQSPTHLIKTRGQQATLRCSPISGHTSVYWYQQALGLGLQFLLWYDEGEERNRGNFPPRFSGRQFPNYSSELNVNALELEDSALYLCASSLAVSEGGELFFGEGSRLTVL.

This clonotype has a count of ten or more. This chain's CDR3 is CATVSAGTGASREQFF. CDR3 nucleotide sequence: TGTGCCACCGTGTCGGCCGGGACAGGGGCCTCGCGGGAGCAGTTCTTC. The chain joins TRBV11-1 to TRBJ2-1; 10 nucleotides agree with TRBD1. Germline CDR1 reads SGHAT; CDR2 reads FQDESV (reference sequence). V was pared by 10 bases and J by 10 bases, with 19 bases of the junction left unmatched. The CDR3 covers 16 residues. The variable domain in full, completed from reference TRBV11-1 and TRBJ2-1, reads EAEVAQSPRYKITEKSQAVAFWCDPISGHATLYWYRQILGQGPELLVQFQDESVVDDSQLPKDRFSAERLKGVDSTLKIQPAELGDSAMYLCATVSAGTGASREQFFGPGTRLTVL.

This clonotype was seen at least ten times. V usage is TRBV5-1 and J usage is TRBJ2-1, with D possibly matching TRBD2 (5 bases). Germline CDR1 and CDR2: SGHRS and YFSETQ. The V gene lost 4 bases and the J gene lost 3 bases, with 14 bases spanning the gap. The CDR3 loop spans 15 amino acids. DNA of the CDR3: TGCGCCAGCAGCGTCGGCCTAAGCGGCTACAATGAGCAGTTCTTC. This translates into CASSVGLSGYNEQFF.

The chain joins TRBV10-3 to TRBJ2-7; 9 positions match TRBD2. The CDR3 runs to 13 residues. Germline CDR1 and CDR2: ENHRY and SYGVKD. J gave up 6 bases and V 10 bases, and 10 bases lay outside the gene matches. The CDR3 region is CATLAGVLREQYF. DNA for the CDR3: TGTGCCACCTTAGCGGGGGTGCTTCGCGAGCAGTACTTC.

The sample holds many counts of this clonotype. This sequence joins TRBV5-1 and TRBJ2-1, with a tentative D call TRBD2 (6 bases). In germline, CDR1 is SGHRS, CDR2 YFSETQ. The ends were cut back, 0 bases at V and 6 bases at J, with 19 bases in the middle. The CDR3 is made up of 17 amino acids. In nucleotides, the CDR3 is TGCGCCAGCAGCTTGGCCCCCCACGGGACTGGCGGCAATGAGCAGTTCTTC. This encodes CASSLAPHGTGGNEQFF.

A few counts support this clonotype. CDR3 in amino acids: CASGFVPPSGRGNYGYTF. CDR3 sequence (DNA): TGTGCTAGTGGTTTTGTGCCCCCCTCGGGCAGGGGAAACTATGGCTACACCTTC. V and J are TRBV12-5 and TRBJ1-2, with D possibly TRBD1 on 6 matching bases. CDR1 is LGHNT, CDR2 FRNRAP, per germline. The V gene lost 3 bases and the J gene lost 2 bases, with 22 bases spanning the gap. This CDR3 contains 18 residues.

This clonotype showed up just a few times. The chain couples TRBV28 to TRBJ2-1, with D possibly matching TRBD1 (6 bases). This CDR3 region has 11 residues. Germline values: CDR1 MDHEN, CDR2 SYDVKM. The germline V and J ends were trimmed by 6 bases and 14 bases, with 14 bases remaining between them. The CDR3 here is CASRDQGLKFF. CDR3 nucleotides: TGTGCCAGCAGGGACCAGGGGTTAAAGTTCTTC.

This chain joins TRBV20-1 and TRBJ1-2; 7 nucleotides line up with TRBD1. This CDR3 region has 12 residues. Germline trimming cut 5 bases from V and 4 bases from J; bases unmatched to any gene: 4. Germline loops: CDR1 DFQATT, CDR2 SNEGSKA (reference sequence). CDR3 DNA sequence: TGCAGTGCTGAAGGGGGCTTCTATGGCTACACCTTC. It codes for CSAEGGFYGYTF.

The chain links TRBV24-1 to TRBJ2-3, with 10 bases lining up with TRBD2. This CDR3 comprises 15 residues. V trimming: 9 bases; J trimming: 1 base; junction bases outside the gene matches: 6. Germline V gene data show CDR1 as KGHDR and CDR2 as SFDVKD. The CDR3 protein is CATSYGTSGTDTQYF. In DNA form, the CDR3 reads TGTGCCACCTCCTACGGGACTAGCGGCACAGATACGCAGTATTTT.

Ten or more counts support this clonotype. The J gene is TRBJ1-4, the V gene TRBV28; D might be TRBD1 (5 bases). The germline gives CDR1 MDHEN, CDR2 SYDVKM. Deletions cut 6 bases from V and 8 bases from J, with 16 bases between. The CDR3 is 14 residues long. The CDR3 loop reads CASRPPGEGEKLFF. The CDR3 bases are TGTGCCAGCAGACCCCCCGGGGAGGGGGAAAAACTGTTTTTT.